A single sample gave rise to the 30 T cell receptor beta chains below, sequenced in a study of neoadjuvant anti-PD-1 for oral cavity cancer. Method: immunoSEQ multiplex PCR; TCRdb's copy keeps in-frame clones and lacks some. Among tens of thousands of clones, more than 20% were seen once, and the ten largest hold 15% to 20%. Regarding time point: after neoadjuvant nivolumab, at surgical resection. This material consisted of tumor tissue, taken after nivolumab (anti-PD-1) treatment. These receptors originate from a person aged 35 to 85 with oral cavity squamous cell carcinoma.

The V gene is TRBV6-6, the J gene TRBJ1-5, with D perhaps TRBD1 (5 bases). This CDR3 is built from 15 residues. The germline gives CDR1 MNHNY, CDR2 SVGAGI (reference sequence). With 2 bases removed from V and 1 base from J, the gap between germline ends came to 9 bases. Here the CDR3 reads CASSYTGPSNQPQHF. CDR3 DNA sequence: TGTGCCAGCAGTTACACGGGACCGAGCAATCAGCCCCAGCATTTT.

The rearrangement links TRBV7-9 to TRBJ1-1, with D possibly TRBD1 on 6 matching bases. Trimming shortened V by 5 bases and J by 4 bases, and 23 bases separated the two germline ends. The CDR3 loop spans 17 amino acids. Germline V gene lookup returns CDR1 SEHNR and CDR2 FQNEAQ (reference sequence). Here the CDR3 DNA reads TGTGCCAGCAGCCTGGACAGCCCCCATGTATTTTTCACTGAAGCTTTCTTT. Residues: CASSLDSPHVFFTEAFF.

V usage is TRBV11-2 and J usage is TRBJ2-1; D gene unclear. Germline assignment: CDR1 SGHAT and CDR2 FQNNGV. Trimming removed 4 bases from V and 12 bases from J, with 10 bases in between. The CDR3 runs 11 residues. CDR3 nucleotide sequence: TGTGCCAGCAGCTCACCCCGCGGGCAGTTCTTC. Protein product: CASSSPRGQFF.

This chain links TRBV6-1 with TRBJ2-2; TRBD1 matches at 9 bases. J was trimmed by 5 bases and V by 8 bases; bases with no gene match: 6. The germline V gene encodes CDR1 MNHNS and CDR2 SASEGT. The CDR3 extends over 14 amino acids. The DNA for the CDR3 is TGTGCCAGCCGGACAGGGGAGGTTACCGGGGAGCTGTTTTTT. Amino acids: CASRTGEVTGELFF.

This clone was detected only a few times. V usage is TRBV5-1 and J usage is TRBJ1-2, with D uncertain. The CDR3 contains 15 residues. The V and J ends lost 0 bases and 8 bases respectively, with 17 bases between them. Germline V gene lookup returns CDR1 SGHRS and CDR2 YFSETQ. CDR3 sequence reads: CASSLEGQNTPGYTF. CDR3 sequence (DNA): TGCGCCAGCAGCTTGGAAGGCCAGAACACACCCGGCTACACCTTC.

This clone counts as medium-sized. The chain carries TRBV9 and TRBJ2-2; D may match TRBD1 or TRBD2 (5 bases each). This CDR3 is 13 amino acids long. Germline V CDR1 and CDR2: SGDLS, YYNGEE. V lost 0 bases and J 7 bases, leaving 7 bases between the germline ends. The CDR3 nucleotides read TGTGCCAGCAGCGTAGGGGGGATCGGGGAGCTGTTTTTT. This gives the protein CASSVGGIGELFF. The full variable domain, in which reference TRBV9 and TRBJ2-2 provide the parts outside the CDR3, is DSGVTQTPKHLITATGQRVTLRCSPRSGDLSVYWYQQSLDQGLQFLIQYYNGEERAKGNILERFSAQQFPDLHSELNLSSLELGDSALYFCASSVGGIGELFFGEGSRLTVL.

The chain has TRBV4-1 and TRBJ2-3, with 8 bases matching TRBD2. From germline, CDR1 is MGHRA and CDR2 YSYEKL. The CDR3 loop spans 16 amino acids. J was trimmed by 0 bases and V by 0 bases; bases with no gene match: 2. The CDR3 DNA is TGCGCCAGCAGCCAAGAAGGGACTAGGAGCACAGATACGCAGTATTTT. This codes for CASSQEGTRSTDTQYF.

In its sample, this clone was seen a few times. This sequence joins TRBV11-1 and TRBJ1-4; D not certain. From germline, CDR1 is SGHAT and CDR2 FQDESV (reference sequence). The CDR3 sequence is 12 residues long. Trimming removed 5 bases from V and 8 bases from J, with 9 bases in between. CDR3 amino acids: CASSRHGEKLFF. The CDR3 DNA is TGTGCCAGCAGCAGACACGGCGAAAAACTGTTTTTT.

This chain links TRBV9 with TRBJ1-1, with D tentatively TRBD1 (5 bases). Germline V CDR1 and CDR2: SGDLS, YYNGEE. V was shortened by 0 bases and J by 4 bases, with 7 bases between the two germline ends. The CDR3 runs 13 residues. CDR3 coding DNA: TGTGCCAGCAGCGTAGTTACAGGCACTGAAGCTTTCTTT. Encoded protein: CASSVVTGTEAFF. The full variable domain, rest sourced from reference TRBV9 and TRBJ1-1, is DSGVTQTPKHLITATGQRVTLRCSPRSGDLSVYWYQQSLDQGLQFLIQYYNGEERAKGNILERFSAQQFPDLHSELNLSSLELGDSALYFCASSVVTGTEAFFGQGTRLTVV.

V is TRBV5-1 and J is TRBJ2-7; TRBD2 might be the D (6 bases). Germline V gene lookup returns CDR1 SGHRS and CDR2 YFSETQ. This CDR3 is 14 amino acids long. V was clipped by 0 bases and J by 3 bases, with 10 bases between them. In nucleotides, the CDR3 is TGCGCCAGCAGCTTGGGCGGGGCGAGCTACGAGCAGTACTTC. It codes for CASSLGGASYEQYF.

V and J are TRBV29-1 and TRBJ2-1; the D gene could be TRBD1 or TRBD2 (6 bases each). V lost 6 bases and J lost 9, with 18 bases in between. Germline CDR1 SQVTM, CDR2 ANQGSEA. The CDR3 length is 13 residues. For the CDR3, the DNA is TGCAGCGTCAAATGGGGGGCCTTAGGTGAGCAGTTCTTC. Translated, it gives CSVKWGALGEQFF.

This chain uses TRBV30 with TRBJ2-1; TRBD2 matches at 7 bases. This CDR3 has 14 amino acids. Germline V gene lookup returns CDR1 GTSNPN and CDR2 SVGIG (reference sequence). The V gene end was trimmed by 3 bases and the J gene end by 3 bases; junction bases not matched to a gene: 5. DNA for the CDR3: TGTGCCTGGAGGGGGAAGCGGGGCTACAATGAGCAGTTCTTC. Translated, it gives CAWRGKRGYNEQFF.

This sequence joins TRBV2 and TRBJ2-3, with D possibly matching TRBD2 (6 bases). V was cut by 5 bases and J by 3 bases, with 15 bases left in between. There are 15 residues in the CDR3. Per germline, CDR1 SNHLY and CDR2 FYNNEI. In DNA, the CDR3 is TGTGCCAGCAGTCTCCGGGAGCGGAGTACAGATACGCAGTATTTT. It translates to CASSLRERSTDTQYF.

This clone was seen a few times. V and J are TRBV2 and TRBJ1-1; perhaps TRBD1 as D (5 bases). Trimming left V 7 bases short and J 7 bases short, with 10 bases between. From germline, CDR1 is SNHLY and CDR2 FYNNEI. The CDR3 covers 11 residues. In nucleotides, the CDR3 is TGTGCCAGCATTGAGACAGTTGAAGCTTTCTTT. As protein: CASIETVEAFF. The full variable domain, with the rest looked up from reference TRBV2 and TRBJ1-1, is EPEVTQTPSHQVTQMGQEVILRCVPISNHLYFYWYRQILGQKVEFLVSFYNNEISEKSEIFDDQFSVERPDGSNFTLKIRSTKLEDSAMYFCASIETVEAFFGQGTRLTVV.

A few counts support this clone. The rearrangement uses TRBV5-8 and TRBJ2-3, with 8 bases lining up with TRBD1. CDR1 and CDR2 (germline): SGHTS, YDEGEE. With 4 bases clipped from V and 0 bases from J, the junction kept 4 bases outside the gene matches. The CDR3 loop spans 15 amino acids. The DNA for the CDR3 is TGTGCCAGCAGCCATCGGACAGGGAGCACAGATACGCAGTATTTT. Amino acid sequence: CASSHRTGSTDTQYF.

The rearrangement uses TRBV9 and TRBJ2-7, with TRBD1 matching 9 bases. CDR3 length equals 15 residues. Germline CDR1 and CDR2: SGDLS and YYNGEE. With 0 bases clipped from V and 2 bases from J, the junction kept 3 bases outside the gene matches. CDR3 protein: CASSVGGDRAYEQYF. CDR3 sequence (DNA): TGTGCCAGCAGCGTAGGGGGGGACAGGGCCTACGAGCAGTACTTC.

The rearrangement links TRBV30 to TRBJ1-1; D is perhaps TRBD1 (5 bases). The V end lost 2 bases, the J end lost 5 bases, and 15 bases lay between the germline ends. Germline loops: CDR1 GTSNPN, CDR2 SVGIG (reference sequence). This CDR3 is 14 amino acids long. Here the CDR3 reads CAWSTLGGGTEAFF. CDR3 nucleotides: TGTGCCTGGAGTACCCTCGGGGGGGGTACTGAAGCTTTCTTT.

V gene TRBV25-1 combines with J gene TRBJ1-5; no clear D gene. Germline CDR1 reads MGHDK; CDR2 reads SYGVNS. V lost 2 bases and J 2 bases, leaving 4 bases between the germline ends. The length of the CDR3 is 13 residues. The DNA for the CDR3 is TGTGCCAGCAGTGAAGGGGGCAATCAGCCCCAGCATTTT. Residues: CASSEGGNQPQHF.

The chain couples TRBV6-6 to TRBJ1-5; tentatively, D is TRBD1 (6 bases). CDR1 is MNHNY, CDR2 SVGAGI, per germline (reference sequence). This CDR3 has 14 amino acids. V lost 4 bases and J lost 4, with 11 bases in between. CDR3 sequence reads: CASSSDRMNQPQHF. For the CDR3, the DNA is TGTGCCAGCAGTTCCGACAGGATGAATCAGCCCCAGCATTTT.

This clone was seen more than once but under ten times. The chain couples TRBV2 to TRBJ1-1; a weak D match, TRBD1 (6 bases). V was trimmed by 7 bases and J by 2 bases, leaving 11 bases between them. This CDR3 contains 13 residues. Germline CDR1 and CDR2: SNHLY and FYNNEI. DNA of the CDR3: TGTGCCAGCAACAAACAGGGAAACACTGAAGCTTTCTTT. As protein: CASNKQGNTEAFF.

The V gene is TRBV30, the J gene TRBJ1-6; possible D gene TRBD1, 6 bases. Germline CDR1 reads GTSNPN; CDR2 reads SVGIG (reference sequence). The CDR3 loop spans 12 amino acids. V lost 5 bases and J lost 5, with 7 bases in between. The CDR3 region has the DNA TGTGCCTGGGGGGGCGATAATTCACCCCTCCACTTT. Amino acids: CAWGGDNSPLHF.

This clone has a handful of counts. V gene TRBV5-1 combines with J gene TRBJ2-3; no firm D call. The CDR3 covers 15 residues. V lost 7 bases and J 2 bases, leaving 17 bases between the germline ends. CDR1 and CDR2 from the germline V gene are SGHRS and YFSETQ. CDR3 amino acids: CASALGQLDTDTQYF. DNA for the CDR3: TGCGCCAGCGCCTTAGGGCAGTTGGACACAGATACGCAGTATTTT.

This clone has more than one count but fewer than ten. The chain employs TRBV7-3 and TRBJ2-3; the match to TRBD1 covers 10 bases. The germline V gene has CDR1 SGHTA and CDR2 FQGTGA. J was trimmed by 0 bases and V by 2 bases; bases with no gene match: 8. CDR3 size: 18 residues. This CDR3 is CASSLRDRGNTSTDTQYF. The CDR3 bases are TGTGCCAGCAGCTTACGGGACAGGGGAAATACTAGCACAGATACGCAGTATTTT.

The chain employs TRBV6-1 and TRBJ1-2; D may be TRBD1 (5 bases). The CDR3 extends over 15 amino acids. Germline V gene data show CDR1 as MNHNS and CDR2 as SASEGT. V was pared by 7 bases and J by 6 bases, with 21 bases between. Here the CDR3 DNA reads TGTGCCAGCATAGAGACGGGCCGCGCAGGGAATGGCTACACCTTC. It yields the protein CASIETGRAGNGYTF.

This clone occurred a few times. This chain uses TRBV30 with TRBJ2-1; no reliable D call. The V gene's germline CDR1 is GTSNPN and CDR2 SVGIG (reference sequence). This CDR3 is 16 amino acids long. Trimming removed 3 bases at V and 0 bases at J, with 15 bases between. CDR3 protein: CAWRASVLASYNEQFF. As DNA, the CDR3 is TGTGCCTGGAGGGCCAGCGTTCTGGCCTCCTACAATGAGCAGTTCTTC. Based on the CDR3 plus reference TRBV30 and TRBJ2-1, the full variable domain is SQTIHQWPATLVQPVGSPLSLECTVEGTSNPNLYWYRQAAGRGLQLLFYSVGIGQISSEVPQNLSASRPQDRQFILSSKKLLLSDSGFYLCAWRASVLASYNEQFFGPGTRLTVL.

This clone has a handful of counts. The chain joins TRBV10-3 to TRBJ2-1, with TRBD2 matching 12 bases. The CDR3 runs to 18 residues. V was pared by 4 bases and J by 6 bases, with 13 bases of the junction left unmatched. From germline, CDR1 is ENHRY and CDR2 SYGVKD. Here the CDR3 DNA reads TGTGCCATCAGTGCAAGCGTAACAGGACTAGCGGGAAGCAATGAGCAGTTCTTC. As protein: CAISASVTGLAGSNEQFF.

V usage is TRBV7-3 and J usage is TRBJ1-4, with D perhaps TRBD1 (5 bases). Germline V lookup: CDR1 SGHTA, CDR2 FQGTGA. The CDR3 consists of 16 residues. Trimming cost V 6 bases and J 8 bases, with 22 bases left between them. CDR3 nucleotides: TGTGCCAGCAGGTCCAGGATTGATGACAGAAGGGAAAAACTGTTTTTT. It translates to CASRSRIDDRREKLFF.

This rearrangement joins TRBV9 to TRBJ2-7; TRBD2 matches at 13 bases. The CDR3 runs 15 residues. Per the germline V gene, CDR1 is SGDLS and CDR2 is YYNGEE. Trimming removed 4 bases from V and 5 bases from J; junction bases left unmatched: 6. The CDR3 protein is CASSPLAGGDHEQYF. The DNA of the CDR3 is TGTGCCAGCAGCCCACTAGCGGGAGGGGACCACGAGCAGTACTTC.

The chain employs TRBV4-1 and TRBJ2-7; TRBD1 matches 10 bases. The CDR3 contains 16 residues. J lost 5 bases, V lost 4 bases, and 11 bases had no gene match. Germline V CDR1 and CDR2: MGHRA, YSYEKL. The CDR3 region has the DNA TGCGCCAGCAGCCGAACGGGGACAGGGGTAGGAAACGAGCAGTACTTC. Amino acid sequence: CASSRTGTGVGNEQYF.

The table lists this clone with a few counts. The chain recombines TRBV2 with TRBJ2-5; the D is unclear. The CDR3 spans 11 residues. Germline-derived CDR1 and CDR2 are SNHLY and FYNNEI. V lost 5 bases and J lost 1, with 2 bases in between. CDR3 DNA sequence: TGTGCCAGCAGTCCCCAAGAGACCCAGTACTTC. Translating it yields CASSPQETQYF.